The text below deals with one TCR beta chain. This clone was detected only once. There is no known antigen for this receptor. Qualities for individual bases were not recorded, and no much larger clone is one base off. V is cut back by 5 bases and J by 2 bases, with 9 bases in the junction unmatched. Including the terminal cysteine and phenylalanine, the CDR3 comprises 15 residues. Only the CDR3 region is kept as DNA, spanning 45 bases read in frame from base 1. The germline V gene (reference sequence) sets CDR1 to GTSNPN and CDR2 to SVGIG. This sample is part of a study of blood T cell repertoires in COVID-19 (dated by TCRdb to the early 2020s). Concerning the study at large: Samples covering the acute and convalescent phases of COVID-19 were provided by collaborators in the United States, Italy and Spain. A de-identified subject ID, COVID-19 status, age in years and sex were almost always included in the sample metadata. The prospective study material was composed of cDNA or gDNA derived from T cells, B-cell-depleted T cells, or PBMCs. Samples came from the ongoing ImmuneRACE study (first 160 participants) plus 1,254 subjects from 6 global collaborators. Deeply sampled blood TCRbeta repertoires from subjects exposed to, actively infected with, or recovered from COVID-19 were included in the dataset. HLA class I and class II types, where available, came from metadata supplied by the sample provider rather than from assay-based typing. The repertoires were released in a freely available public database intended as a resource for research on the immune response to SARS-CoV-2. What the research found in general, with its limitations: How much clinical and demographic metadata was included differed by source and by participant, and the metadata was provided uncurated.

The collaborating institutions used their own protocols to collect whole blood in K2EDTA tubes. For TCRbeta analysis, collaborators shipped samples as frozen whole blood, isolated PBMCs, or DNA extracted from either of those sample types. TCRbeta CDR3 regions were amplified from genomic DNA by means of the immunoSEQ Assay, a bias-controlled multiplex PCR. The study's processing was this. The number of nucleated cells in each sample was estimated from the amplification of reference gene primers within the assay. To quantify the absolute abundance of each unique TCRbeta CDR3 rearrangement, sequence reads were collapsed and filtered. For each sample, productive Simpson clonality was calculated by taking the square root of Simpson's diversity index across productive rearrangements. Entries here come from immuneACCESS through TCRdb and include only in-frame sequences with V and J called. Some clones fail to appear in such tables; in the studies checked, an unresolved V gene covers under half of the shortfall, and the cause of the remainder is unknown. V and J calls and clone size are given by that table; D and trimming were obtained from the DNA. Present in this sample are some 74,000 clones, roughly 83% of which were seen just once. 15% to 20% of the sample goes to the ten largest clones.

The sequenced sample consisted of peripheral blood. The source of this sequence is a woman over 75 with acute or convalescent COVID-19. This receptor chain uses TRBV30 and TRBJ2-3, with 8 central nucleotides matching TRBD1. The CDR3 region has the sequence CAWGSQGGLTDTQYF. The DNA reads as follows: TGTGCCTGGGGCTCACAGGGGGGACTCACAGATACGCAGTATTTT.